The subject of this entry is one T cell receptor (beta chain). Its antigen has not been determined. It has no much larger one-base neighbor in the sample; base qualities were not kept. The library came from the immunoSEQ multiplex PCR assay. Adaptive Biotechnologies carried out TCRB amplification, library preparation, sequencing and preliminary bioinformatics at Survey level resolution. Concerning the study's data processing: Clonality was calculated in R as 1 minus normalized Shannon entropy, and the Gini index was computed with the R package ineq. Overlap score was defined as the summed counts of shared sequences divided by the total counts of all sequences in both compared samples. Fisher's exact test, with an assumed theoretical repertoire of 10^7 TCRB sequences, was used to assess the significance of shared clonotypes. TCRdb stores this immuneACCESS table with in-frame sequences only. Part of the clones is absent; in the studies checked, under half of the shortfall reflects unresolved V genes, and no reason is known for the rest. V and J calls and clone size are given by that table; D and trimming were obtained from the DNA. The sample data list over 14,000 clones, and 70% to 90% of these were observed just once. The ten top clones hold approximately 0.25% of the sample.

The sample belongs to a study of follicular helper T cells after annual influenza vaccination (dated by TCRdb to 2016 to 2017). Looking at the study overall: Blood was collected on days 0, 7 and 28 after each seasonal influenza vaccination. Some subjects were followed across successive annual vaccinations spanning the 2013-2014, 2014-2015 and 2015-2016 seasons to study recall of cTfh clones. One week after vaccination, a second recruited cohort of 12 to 13 subjects (Table S1) displayed a similar ICOS+CD38+ cTfh response. Multi-year samples were obtained from roughly 6 subjects, with two vaccination seasons covered for a few subjects and three seasons covered for two subjects. Samples from 2013-2014 were cryopreserved, whereas samples from 2015 were processed immediately after collection. Overall study results and their limits: Successive annual vaccinations recalled a recurrent oligoclonal ICOS+CD38+ cTfh response that contained tetramer and AIM influenza-specific clonotypes. In the assessment of influenza clone enrichment, the possibility that the much larger non-cTfh compartments were undersampled could not be ruled out. Day 7 ICOS+CD38+ clones were most often found later in ICOS-CD38- cTfh, suggesting that subset may serve as a memory reservoir. Only about 10-22% of analyzed cells yielded productive TCRB sequences, so sampling of rare clonotypes was not possible. ICOS+CD38+ cTfh clonality correlated with the frequency of that population, and its change correlated with the change in circulating plasmablast frequency.

The time point tag for this specimen amounts to: 2014-2015 season, pre-vaccination. Seasonal inactivated influenza vaccine (Fluvarix) was administered to adults, and sorted blood CD4 subsets were tracked by TCRB sequencing before and after vaccination. To be eligible, subjects had to be community-dwelling and could not have received an influenza vaccine during the previous 6 months. Exclusions included influenza vaccine contraindications, substance abuse, HIV/AIDS, active malignancy, immunomodulatory medication and active illness such as respiratory infection. At each time point, about 40 to 100 mL of blood was collected. PBMC were isolated using Ficoll-Paque PLUS or SepMate separation. As a non-Tfh subset for comparison, CXCR5- memory CD4 T cells were sorted. Before DNA extraction, cell subsets were sorted from PBMC on a BD FACS Aria. Relative to germline, V is missing 3 bases and J is missing 5 bases, with 11 bases of the junction outside any gene match. From a lookup of the germline V gene, CDR1 and CDR2 are SGHRS and YFSETQ. Its CDR3 holds 16 amino acids, cysteine through phenylalanine. The retained sequence is limited to the CDR3, 48 bases, with the frame set at the first base.

Here the sequenced sample was CXCR5- memory CD4+ T cells sorted from blood, taken on the day of influenza vaccination. The sample's cell subset or site, from its label and the paper: CXCR5- memory CD4 T cells. The rearrangement joined TRBV5-1 to TRBJ1-1; TRBD1 matches 9 bases in the middle. The origin of this receptor is an adult who received the influenza vaccine. CDR3 sequence: CASSSPEGQGRTEAFF. In nucleotide form, the sequence is TGCGCCAGCAGCTCCCCCGAGGGACAGGGAAGAACTGAAGCTTTCTTT.